The 9 T cell receptor beta chains reported below all come from one sample, sequenced in a study of early T cells in non-severe SARS-CoV-2 infection. TCRdb reprocessed the 5' RACE reads via MiXCR and lists one record per CDR3 protein. The table has 75,000 to 100,000 distinct CDR3 sequences, about 15% seen once; the top ten hold around 1.3%. Sequencing was performed on whole blood. These receptors were collected from an adult who was a healthcare worker with PCR-confirmed SARS-CoV-2 infection or an uninfected control (not recorded which).

This clonotype was recorded only once. This sequence joins TRBV20-1 and TRBJ1-4; 7 bases line up with TRBD1. Unmatched junction bases numbered 13, after V lost 6 bases and J lost 6 bases. CDR3 size: 15 residues. Germline V lookup: CDR1 DFQATT, CDR2 SNEGSKA (reference sequence). CDR3 sequence reads: CSAHFLGQEYEKLFF. The CDR3 nucleotides are TGCAGTGCCCATTTTCTAGGACAGGAATATGAAAAACTGTTTTTT.

This chain connects TRBV27 to TRBJ2-7, with TRBD1 as a possible D gene (6 bases). Germline assignment: CDR1 MNHEY and CDR2 SMNVEV (reference sequence). The CDR3 covers 15 residues. Trimming removed 3 bases from V and 2 bases from J, with 14 bases in between. The CDR3 DNA follows: TGTGCCAGCAGTTTTTCCGGGACACCTACCTACGAGCAGTACTTC. This sequence encodes CASSFSGTPTYEQYF.

J is TRBJ2-3 and V is TRBV6-2 or TRBV6-3; 8 bases agree with TRBD1. The germline gives CDR1 MNHEY, CDR2 SVGEGT. The CDR3 contains 15 residues. V was pared by 7 bases and J by 4 bases, with 10 bases of the junction left unmatched. The CDR3 nucleotides are TGTGCCAGCAACCGAGGGCAGGGGGCCCCAGATACGCAGTATTTT. It yields the protein CASNRGQGAPDTQYF.

There are a few counts of this clonotype. The chain joins TRBV15 to TRBJ1-2; 8 bases match TRBD1. V was pared by 3 bases and J by 6 bases, with 18 bases of the junction left unmatched. The CDR3 is 18 amino acids. Germline-derived CDR1 and CDR2 are LNHNV and YYDKDF (reference sequence). The CDR3 is CATSSDSLGTGERNGYTF. The CDR3 DNA is TGTGCCACCAGCAGTGATTCTTTAGGGACAGGCGAGAGGAATGGCTACACCTTC.

The chain has TRBV28 and TRBJ2-1; TRBD2 agrees at 8 bases. The length of the CDR3 is 14 residues. The germline gives CDR1 MDHEN, CDR2 SYDVKM. The V gene end was trimmed by 6 bases and the J gene end by 4 bases; junction bases not matched to a gene: 5. The CDR3 spells CASRGGTSYNEQFF. Here the CDR3 DNA reads TGTGCCAGCAGGGGGGGGACTAGTTACAATGAGCAGTTCTTC. Drawing the rest from reference TRBV28 and TRBJ2-1, the complete variable domain is DVKVTQSSRYLVKRTGEKVFLECVQDMDHENMFWYRQDPGLGLRLIYFSYDVKMKEKGDIPEGYSVSREKKERFSLILESASTNQTSMYLCASRGGTSYNEQFFGPGTRLTVL.

This clonotype was seen more than once but under ten times. The rearrangement uses TRBV29-1 and TRBJ2-1; D is unclear. V lost 4 bases and J 10 bases, leaving 8 bases between the germline ends. Germline V gives CDR1 SQVTM, CDR2 ANQGSEA. CDR3 size: 10 residues. CDR3 in amino acids: CSVVLREQFF. As DNA, the CDR3 is TGCAGCGTTGTGCTCAGGGAGCAGTTCTTC.

This clonotype was seen many times. The chain is built from TRBV29-1 and TRBJ2-3; D is uncertain. Deletions cut 4 bases from V and 2 bases from J, with 7 bases between. The germline gives CDR1 SQVTM, CDR2 ANQGSEA. The CDR3 is 12 amino acids. The CDR3 nucleotides are TGCAGCGTTGGGGCGCACACAGATACGCAGTATTTT. Protein sequence: CSVGAHTDTQYF.

V gene TRBV6-5 combines with J gene TRBJ1-2; possibly TRBD1 for D (6 bases). V was clipped by 6 bases and J by 8 bases, with 16 bases between them. The CDR3 runs 13 residues. CDR1 is MNHEY and CDR2 is SVGAGI in the germline V gene. The CDR3 loop reads CASRPGQKWGYTF. CDR3 bases: TGTGCCAGCAGGCCTGGACAGAAGTGGGGCTACACCTTC.

This rearrangement joins TRBV9 to TRBJ1-5; D is unclear. V lost 0 bases and J lost 3, with 7 bases in between. Germline CDR1 SGDLS, CDR2 YYNGEE. This CDR3 region has 14 residues. In DNA, the CDR3 is TGTGCCAGCAGCGTAGATTCAGCCAATCAGCCCCAGCATTTT. Its translation: CASSVDSANQPQHF.